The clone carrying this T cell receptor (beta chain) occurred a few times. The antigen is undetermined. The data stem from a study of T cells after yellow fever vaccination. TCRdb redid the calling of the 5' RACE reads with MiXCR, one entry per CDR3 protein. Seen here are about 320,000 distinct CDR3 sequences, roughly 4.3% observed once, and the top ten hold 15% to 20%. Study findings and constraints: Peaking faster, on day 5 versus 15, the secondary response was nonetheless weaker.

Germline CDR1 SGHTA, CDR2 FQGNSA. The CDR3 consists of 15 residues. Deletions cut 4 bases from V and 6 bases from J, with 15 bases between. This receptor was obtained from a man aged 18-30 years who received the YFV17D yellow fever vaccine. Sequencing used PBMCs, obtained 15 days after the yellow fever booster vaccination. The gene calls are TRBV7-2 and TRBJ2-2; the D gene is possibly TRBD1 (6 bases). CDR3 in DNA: TGTGCCAGCAGCTCCCGGGACATTAATCCCGGGGAGCTGTTTTTT. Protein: CASSSRDINPGELFF.